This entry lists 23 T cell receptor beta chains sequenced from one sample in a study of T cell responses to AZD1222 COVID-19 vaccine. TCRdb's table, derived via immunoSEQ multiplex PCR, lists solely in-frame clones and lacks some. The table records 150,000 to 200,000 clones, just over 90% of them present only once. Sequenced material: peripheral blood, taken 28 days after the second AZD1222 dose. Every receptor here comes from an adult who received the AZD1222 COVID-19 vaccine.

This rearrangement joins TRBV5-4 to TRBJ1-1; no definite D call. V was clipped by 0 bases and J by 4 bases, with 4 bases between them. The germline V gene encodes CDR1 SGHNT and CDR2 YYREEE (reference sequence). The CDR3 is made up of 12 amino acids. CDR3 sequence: CASSLGSTEAFF. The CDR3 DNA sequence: TGTGCCAGCAGCTTGGGCAGCACTGAAGCTTTCTTT.

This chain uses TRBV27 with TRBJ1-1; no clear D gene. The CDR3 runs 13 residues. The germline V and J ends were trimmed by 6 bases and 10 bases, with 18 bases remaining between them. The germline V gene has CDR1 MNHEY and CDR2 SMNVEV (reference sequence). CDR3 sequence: CASSISSSVTAFF. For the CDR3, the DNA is TGTGCCAGCAGCATATCGTCCTCCGTGACAGCTTTCTTT.

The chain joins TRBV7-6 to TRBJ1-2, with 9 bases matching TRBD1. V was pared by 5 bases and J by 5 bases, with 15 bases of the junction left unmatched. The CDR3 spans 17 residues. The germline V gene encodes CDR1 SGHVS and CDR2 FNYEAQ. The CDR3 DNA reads TGTGCCAGCAGCCCGAGCACAGGGGGCGACCCCAGATATGGCTACACCTTC. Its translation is CASSPSTGGDPRYGYTF.

CDR3 sequence: CASSLSPGQGAEAFF. The CDR3 nucleotides read TGTGCCAGCAGCTTATCCCCGGGACAGGGGGCTGAAGCTTTCTTT. The rearrangement joins TRBV7-3 to TRBJ1-1, with 11 bases aligning to TRBD1. The V segment lost 2 bases and the J segment 6 bases; nucleotides outside the gene matches: 5. Germline-derived CDR1 and CDR2 are SGHTA and FQGTGA. The CDR3 spans 15 residues.

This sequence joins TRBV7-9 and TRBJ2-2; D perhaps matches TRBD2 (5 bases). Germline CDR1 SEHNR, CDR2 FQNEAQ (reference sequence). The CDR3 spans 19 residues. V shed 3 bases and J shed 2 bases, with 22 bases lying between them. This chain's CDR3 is CASSFNLRGPQKNTGELFF. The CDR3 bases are TGTGCCAGCAGCTTCAACCTTAGAGGGCCTCAGAAAAACACCGGGGAGCTGTTTTTT.

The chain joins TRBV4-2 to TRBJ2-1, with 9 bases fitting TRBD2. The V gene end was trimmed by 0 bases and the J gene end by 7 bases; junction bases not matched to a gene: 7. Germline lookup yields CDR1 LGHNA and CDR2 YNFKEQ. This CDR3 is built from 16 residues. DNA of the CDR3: TGTGCCAGCAGCCAAGATTCGGGACTAGCCTCTAATGAGCAGTTCTTC. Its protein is CASSQDSGLASNEQFF.

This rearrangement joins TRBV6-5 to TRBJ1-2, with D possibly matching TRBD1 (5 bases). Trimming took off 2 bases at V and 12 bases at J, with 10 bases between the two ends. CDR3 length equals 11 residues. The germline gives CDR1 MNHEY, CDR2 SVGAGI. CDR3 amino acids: CASSYGAEHTF. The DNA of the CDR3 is TGTGCCAGCAGTTACGGGGCAGAGCACACCTTC.

CDR3 DNA: TGTGCCACCAGCAGAGAAGTAGCGGCCCTCTACGAGCAGTACTTC. Its protein product is CATSREVAALYEQYF. J is TRBJ2-7 and V is TRBV15, with D perhaps matching TRBD2 (6 bases). Between the trimmed V and J ends, which lost 0 bases and 3 bases, there was a span of 12 bases. The CDR3 runs 15 residues. Germline CDR1 reads LNHNV; CDR2 reads YYDKDF (reference sequence).

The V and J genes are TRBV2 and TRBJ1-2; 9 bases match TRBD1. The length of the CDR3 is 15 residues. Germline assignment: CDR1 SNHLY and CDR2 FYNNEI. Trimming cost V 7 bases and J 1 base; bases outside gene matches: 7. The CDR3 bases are TGTGCCAGCACAGGACAGGGGATGCGTAACTATGGCTACACCTTC. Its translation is CASTGQGMRNYGYTF.

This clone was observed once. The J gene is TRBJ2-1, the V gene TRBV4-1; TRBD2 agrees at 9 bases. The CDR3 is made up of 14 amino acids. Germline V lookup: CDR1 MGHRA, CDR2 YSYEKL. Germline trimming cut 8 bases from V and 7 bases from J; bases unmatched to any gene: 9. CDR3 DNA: TGCGCCAGCCACGGGTCTAGCGGGATGAATGAGCAGTTCTTC. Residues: CASHGSSGMNEQFF.

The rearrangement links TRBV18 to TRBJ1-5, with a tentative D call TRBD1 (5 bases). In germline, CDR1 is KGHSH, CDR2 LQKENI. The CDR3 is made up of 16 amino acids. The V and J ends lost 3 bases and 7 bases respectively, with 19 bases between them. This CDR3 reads CASSPYSTGLRQPQHF. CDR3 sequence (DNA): TGTGCCAGCTCACCCTACTCAACGGGACTCAGGCAGCCCCAGCATTTT.

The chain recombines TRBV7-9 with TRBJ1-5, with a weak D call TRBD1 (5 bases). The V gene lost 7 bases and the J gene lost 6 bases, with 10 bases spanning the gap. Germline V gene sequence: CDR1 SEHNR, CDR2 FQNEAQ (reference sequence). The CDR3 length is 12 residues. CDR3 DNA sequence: TGTGCCAGCACCTTGGGGGGTCAGCCCCAGCATTTT. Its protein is CASTLGGQPQHF.

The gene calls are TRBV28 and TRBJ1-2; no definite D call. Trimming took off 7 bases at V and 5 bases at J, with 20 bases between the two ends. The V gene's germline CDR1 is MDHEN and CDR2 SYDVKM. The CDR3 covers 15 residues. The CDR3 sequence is CASTPSGRLTYGYTF. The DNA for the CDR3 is TGTGCCAGCACCCCCTCTGGCCGGCTGACTTATGGCTACACCTTC.

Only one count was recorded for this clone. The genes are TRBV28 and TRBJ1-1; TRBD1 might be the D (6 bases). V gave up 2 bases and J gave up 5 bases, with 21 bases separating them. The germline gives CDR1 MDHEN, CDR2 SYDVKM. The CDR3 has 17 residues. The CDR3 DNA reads TGTGCCAGCAGTTTAGTCCCGTACTCCGGGGGGCAGACTGAAGCTTTCTTT. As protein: CASSLVPYSGGQTEAFF.

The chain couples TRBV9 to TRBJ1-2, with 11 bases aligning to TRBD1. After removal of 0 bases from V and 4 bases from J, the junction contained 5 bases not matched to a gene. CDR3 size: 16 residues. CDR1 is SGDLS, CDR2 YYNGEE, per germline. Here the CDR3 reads CASSVGTGGTFYGYTF. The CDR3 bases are TGTGCCAGCAGCGTAGGGACAGGGGGCACCTTCTATGGCTACACCTTC.

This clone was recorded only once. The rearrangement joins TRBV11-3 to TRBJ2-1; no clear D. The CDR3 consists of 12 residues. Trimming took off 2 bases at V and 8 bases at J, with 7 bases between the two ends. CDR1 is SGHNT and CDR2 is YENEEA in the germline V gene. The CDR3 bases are TGTGCCAGCAGCTTATCGTCGGATGAGCAGTTCTTC. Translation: CASSLSSDEQFF.

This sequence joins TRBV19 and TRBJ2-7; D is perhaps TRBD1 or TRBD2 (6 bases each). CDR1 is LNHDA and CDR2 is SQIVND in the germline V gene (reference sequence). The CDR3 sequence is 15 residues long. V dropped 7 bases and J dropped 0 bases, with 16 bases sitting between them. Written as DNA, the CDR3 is TGTGCCAGTACCACAGGGACTGGAAACTCCTACGAGCAGTACTTC. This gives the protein CASTTGTGNSYEQYF.

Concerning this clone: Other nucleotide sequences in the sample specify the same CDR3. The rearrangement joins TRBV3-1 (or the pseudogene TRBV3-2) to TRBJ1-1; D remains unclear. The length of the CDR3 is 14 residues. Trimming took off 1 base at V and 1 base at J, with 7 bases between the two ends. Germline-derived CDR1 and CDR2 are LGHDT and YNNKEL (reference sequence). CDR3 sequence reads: CASSQVSGNTEAFF. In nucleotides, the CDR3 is TGTGCCAGCAGCCAAGTATCAGGGAACACTGAAGCTTTCTTT.

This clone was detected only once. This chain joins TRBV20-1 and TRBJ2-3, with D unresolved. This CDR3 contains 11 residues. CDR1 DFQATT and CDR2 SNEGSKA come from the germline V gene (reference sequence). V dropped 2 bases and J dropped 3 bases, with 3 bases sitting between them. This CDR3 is CSARQTDTQYF. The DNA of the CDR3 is TGCAGTGCTAGACAGACAGATACGCAGTATTTT.

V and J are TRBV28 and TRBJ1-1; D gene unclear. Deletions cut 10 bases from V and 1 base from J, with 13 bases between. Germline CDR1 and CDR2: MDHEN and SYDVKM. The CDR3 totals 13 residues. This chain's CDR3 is CATIFGANTEAFF. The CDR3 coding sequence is TGTGCCACCATCTTTGGCGCGAACACTGAAGCTTTCTTT.

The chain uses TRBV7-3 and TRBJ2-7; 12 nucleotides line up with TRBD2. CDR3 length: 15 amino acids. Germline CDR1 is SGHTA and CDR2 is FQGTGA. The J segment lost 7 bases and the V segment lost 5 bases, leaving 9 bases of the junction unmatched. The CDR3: CASSMGLAGAEEQYF. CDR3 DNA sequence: TGTGCCAGCAGCATGGGACTAGCGGGTGCTGAGGAGCAGTACTTC.

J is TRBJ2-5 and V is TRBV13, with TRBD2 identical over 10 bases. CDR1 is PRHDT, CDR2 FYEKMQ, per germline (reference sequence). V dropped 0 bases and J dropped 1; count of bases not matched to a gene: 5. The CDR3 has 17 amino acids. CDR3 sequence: CASSLGSSGRAQETQYF. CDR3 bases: TGTGCCAGCAGCTTAGGATCGAGCGGGAGGGCCCAAGAGACCCAGTACTTC. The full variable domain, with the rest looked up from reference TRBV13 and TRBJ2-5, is AAGVIQSPRHLIKEKRETATLKCYPIPRHDTVYWYQQGPGQDPQFLISFYEKMQSDKGSIPDRFSAQQFSDYHSELNMSSLELGDSALYFCASSLGSSGRAQETQYFGPGTRLLVL.

The CDR3 loop reads CASSSHGTKALNEQFF. CDR3 nucleotide sequence: TGTGCCAGCAGCTCCCACGGGACTAAGGCCCTCAATGAGCAGTTCTTC. The chain employs TRBV7-3 and TRBJ2-1; 7 bases agree with TRBD2. The CDR3 has 16 residues. CDR1 and CDR2 from the germline V gene are SGHTA and FQGTGA. Unmatched junction bases numbered 12, after V lost 4 bases and J lost 6 bases.